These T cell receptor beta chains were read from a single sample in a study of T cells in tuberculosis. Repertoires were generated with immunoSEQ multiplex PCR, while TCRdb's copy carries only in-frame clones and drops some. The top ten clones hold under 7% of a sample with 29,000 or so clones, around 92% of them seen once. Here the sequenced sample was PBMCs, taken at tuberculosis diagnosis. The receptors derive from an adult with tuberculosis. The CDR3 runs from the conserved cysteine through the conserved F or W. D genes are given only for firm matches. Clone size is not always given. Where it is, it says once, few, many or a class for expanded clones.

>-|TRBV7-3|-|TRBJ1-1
CASSCFFPGDTEAFF
TGTGCCAGCAGCTGTTTTTTTCCGGGGGACACTGAAGCTTTCTTT
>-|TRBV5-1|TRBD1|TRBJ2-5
CASSTGDGETQYF
TGCGCCAGCTCCACAGGGGATGGAGAGACCCAGTACTTC
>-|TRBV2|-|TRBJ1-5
CASSDQGPNQPQHF
TGTGCCAGCAGTGATCAGGGTCCCAATCAGCCCCAGCATTTT
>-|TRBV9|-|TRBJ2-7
CASSPGGRSYEQYF
TGTGCCAGCAGCCCTGGGGGGAGATCCTACGAGCAGTACTTC
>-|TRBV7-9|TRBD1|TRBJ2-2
CARSKGAFTGELFF
TGTGCCAGAAGTAAGGGGGCTTTCACCGGGGAGCTGTTTTTT
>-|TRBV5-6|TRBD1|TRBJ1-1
CASSSLTGTGEAFF
TGTGCCAGCAGCTCGCTGACAGGGACAGGCGAAGCTTTCTTT
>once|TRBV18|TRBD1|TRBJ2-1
CASSPPGQLYNEQFF
TGTGCCAGCTCACCGCCGGGACAGTTATACAATGAGCAGTTCTTC
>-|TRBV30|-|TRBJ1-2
CAWTHQGSLNYGYTF
TGTGCCTGGACTCACCAGGGATCCCTGAACTATGGCTACACCTTC
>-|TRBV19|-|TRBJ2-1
CASRRDFNNEQFF
TGTGCCAGTAGGCGGGACTTCAACAATGAGCAGTTCTTC
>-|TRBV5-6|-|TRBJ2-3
CASSSQGFTFSTDTQYF
TGTGCCAGCAGCTCGCAGGGGTTCACTTTTAGCACAGATACGCAGTATTTT
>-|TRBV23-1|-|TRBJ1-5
CASTEYRVCADQPQHF
TGCGCCAGCACCGAATACAGGGTTTGTGCGGATCAGCCCCAGCATTTT
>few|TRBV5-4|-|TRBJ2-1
CASSLGGGASSYNEQFF
TGTGCCAGCAGCTTGGGTGGGGGGGCCTCCTCCTACAATGAGCAGTTCTTC
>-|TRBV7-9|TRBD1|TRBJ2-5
CASSSPTGYQKETQYF
TGTGCCAGCAGCTCCCCGACAGGGTACCAAAAAGAGACCCAGTACTTC
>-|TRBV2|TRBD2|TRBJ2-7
CASSGLAEDYEQYF
TGTGCCAGCAGTGGACTAGCGGAGGACTACGAGCAGTACTTC
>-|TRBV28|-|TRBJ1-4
CASRGERGEKLFF
TGTGCCAGCAGGGGTGAACGAGGAGAAAAACTGTTTTTT
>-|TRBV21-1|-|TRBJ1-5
CATAGGLGNQPQHF
TGTGCCACGGCAGGGGGGTTGGGCAATCAGCCCCAGCATTTT
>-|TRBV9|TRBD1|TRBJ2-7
CASSESGTGGYEQYF
TGTGCCAGCAGCGAATCCGGGACAGGGGGTTACGAGCAGTACTTC
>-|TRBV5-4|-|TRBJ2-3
CASSGLSLGDTQYF
TGTGCCAGCAGCGGTCTGTCCCTTGGCGATACGCAGTATTTT
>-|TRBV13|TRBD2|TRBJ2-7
CASSYPNLAGNYEQYF
TGTGCCAGCAGCTACCCCAACCTAGCGGGGAACTACGAGCAGTACTTC
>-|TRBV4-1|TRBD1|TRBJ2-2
CASSQPYRGPGELFF
TGCGCCAGCAGCCAACCTTACAGGGGGCCCGGGGAGCTGTTTTTT
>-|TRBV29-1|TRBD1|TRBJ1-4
CSVGDRGGKKLFF
TGCAGCGTTGGGGACAGGGGAGGAAAAAAACTGTTTTTT
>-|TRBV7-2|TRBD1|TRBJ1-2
CASSPDRGDYGYTF
TGTGCCAGCAGCCCCGACAGGGGCGACTATGGCTACACCTTC
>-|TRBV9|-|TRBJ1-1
CASTPSGGREGGEAFF
TGTGCCAGCACTCCTTCCGGGGGGCGCGAGGGAGGTGAAGCTTTCTTT
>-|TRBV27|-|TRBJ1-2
CASSPLQGDYGYTF
TGTGCCAGCAGTCCCTTGCAGGGCGACTATGGCTACACCTTC
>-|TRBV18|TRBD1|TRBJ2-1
CASSQRQGPDEQFF
TGTGCCAGCTCACAACGACAGGGTCCCGATGAGCAGTTCTTC
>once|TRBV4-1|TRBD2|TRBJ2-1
CASSQSRGGYEQFF
TGCGCCAGCAGCCAATCCCGGGGAGGGTATGAGCAGTTCTTC
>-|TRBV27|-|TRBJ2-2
CASTYRGHTGELFF
TGTGCCAGCACCTACCGCGGGCACACCGGGGAGCTGTTTTTT
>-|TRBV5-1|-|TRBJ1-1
CASSSQMNTEAFF
TGCGCCAGCAGCTCCCAGATGAACACTGAAGCTTTCTTT
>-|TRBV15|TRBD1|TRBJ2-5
CATSAWDREPQETQYF
TGTGCCACCAGCGCATGGGACAGGGAACCCCAAGAGACCCAGTACTTC
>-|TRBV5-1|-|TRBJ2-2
CASSLEVRRGSGELFF
TGCGCCAGCAGCTTGGAAGTACGGCGGGGTTCCGGGGAGCTGTTTTTT
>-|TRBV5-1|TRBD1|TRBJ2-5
CASSPTGGKKTQYF
TGCGCCAGCAGCCCGACAGGGGGCAAGAAGACCCAGTACTTC